This is a list of T cell receptor beta chains from one sample in a study of shared clonotypes between healthy human individuals. Some clones are missing from TCRdb's copy, which holds only in-frame ones; the method was immunoSEQ multiplex PCR. The sample lists about 2.3 million clones; approximately 90% were seen once. The sequenced material came from naive CD4+ T cells from PBMCs. Source of these receptors: a man aged 18 to 30 in good health. Some clones in this sample may be carry-over from other donors' samples. Both conserved end residues are trimmed from each CDR3.

V gene	J gene	CDR3 protein
TRBV4-2	TRBJ1-1	ASSQTSRGQGPDTEAF
TRBV5-4	TRBJ1-2	ASSLRENYGYT
TRBV7-3	TRBJ1-1	ASSLRGQSTEAF
TRBV5-1	TRBJ2-4	ASSLGGGNIQY
TRBV19	TRBJ2-7	ASSIAHGHPEQNYEQY
TRBV5-6	TRBJ2-1	ASSPRAFNEQF
TRBV19	TRBJ2-1	ASSIVSGRGNEQF
TRBV7-2	TRBJ2-5	ASSYRLAGEGQTQY
TRBV27	TRBJ1-5	ASSPVPYSNQPQH
TRBV5-4	TRBJ1-2	ASRGQGGGYGYT
TRBV7-3	TRBJ2-1	ASSNKGLAGNDEQF
TRBV19	TRBJ2-7	ASSIAAGEVYEQY
TRBV5-1	TRBJ2-3	ASIGLAGTDTQY
TRBV6-5	TRBJ1-2	ASRELQGAPGYT
TRBV19	TRBJ2-3	ASCEGSTDTQY
TRBV28	TRBJ1-5	ASSLLDRGSNQPQH
TRBV7-2	TRBJ2-3	ASSYRLKGTDTQY
TRBV9	TRBJ2-5	ASSVSGGSGSVTQY
TRBV5-3	TRBJ2-7	ARSLCGPASYEQY
TRBV19	TRBJ2-7	ASSSRDRVSREAYEQY
TRBV5-1	TRBJ2-1	ASSLAGGGLYNEQF
TRBV6-4	TRBJ1-2	ASSEGPLNYGYT
TRBV4-3	TRBJ2-7	ASSQDVTSGNYEQY
TRBV18	TRBJ1-4	ASSPEGPNEKLF
TRBV5-1	TRBJ2-7	ASSLGTGGSYEQY
TRBV28	TRBJ2-7	ASSWGLAGGPYEQY
TRBV5-1	TRBJ2-2	ASSGDNTGELF
TRBV6-6	TRBJ2-3	ATRQGRTDTQY
TRBV27	TRBJ2-2	ASSLPGELF
TRBV11-3	TRBJ2-3	ASSLRGGYTDTQY
TRBV7-9	TRBJ2-1	ASSGPQRPEQF
TRBV30	TRBJ1-3	AWSVSFSTEDSGNTIY
TRBV7-8	TRBJ2-1	ASSPRGLTDEQF
TRBV27	TRBJ1-4	ASRTFGLKEKLF
TRBV19	TRBJ2-3	ASMTRSTDTQY
TRBV28	TRBJ2-3	ATGGAGVPDTQY
TRBV28	TRBJ2-3	ASSVRMDTQY
TRBV29-1	TRBJ2-5	SVGGRYQETQY
TRBV2	TRBJ2-3	ASSAERGTDTQY
TRBV7-2	TRBJ2-5	ASSFWTGVQETQY
TRBV18	TRBJ1-5	ASSPQHSNQPQH
TRBV6-1	TRBJ2-1	ASSVTPGVSEQF
TRBV28	TRBJ1-1	ASSYFTEAF